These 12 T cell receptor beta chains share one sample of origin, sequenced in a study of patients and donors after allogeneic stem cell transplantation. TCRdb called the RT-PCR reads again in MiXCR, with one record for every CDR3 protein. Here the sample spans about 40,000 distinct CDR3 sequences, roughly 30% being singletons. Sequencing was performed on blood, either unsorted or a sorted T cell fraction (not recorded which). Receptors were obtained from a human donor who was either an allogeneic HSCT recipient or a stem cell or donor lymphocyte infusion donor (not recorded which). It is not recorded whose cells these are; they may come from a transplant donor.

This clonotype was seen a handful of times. The CDR3 here is CASRRPNTEAFF. CDR3 nucleotides: TGTGCCAGTAGGAGGCCGAACACTGAAGCTTTCTTT. The chain has TRBV19 and TRBJ1-1; D is unresolved. Germline CDR1 and CDR2: LNHDA and SQIVND (reference sequence). This CDR3 is 12 amino acids long. Trimming removed 6 bases from V and 1 base from J, with 6 bases in between.

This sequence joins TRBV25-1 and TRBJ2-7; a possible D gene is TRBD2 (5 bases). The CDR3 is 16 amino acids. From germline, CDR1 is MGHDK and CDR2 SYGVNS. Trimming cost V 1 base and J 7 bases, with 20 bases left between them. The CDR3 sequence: CASSEWERPGVWEQYF. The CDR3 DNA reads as TGTGCCAGCAGTGAATGGGAGCGGCCCGGCGTCTGGGAGCAGTACTTC.

This CDR3 reads CSAWDNRNSPLHF. The CDR3 DNA follows: TGCAGTGCTTGGGACAACAGGAATTCACCCCTCCACTTT. This rearrangement joins TRBV20-1 to TRBJ1-6; TRBD1 might be the D (6 bases). From germline, CDR1 is DFQATT and CDR2 SNEGSKA (reference sequence). V was clipped by 5 bases and J by 7 bases, with 12 bases between them. The CDR3 sequence is 13 residues long.

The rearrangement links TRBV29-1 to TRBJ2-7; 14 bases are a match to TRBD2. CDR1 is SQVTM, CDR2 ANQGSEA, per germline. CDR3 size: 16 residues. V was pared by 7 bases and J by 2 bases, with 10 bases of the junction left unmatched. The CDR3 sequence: CSDSGLAGVQPYEQYF. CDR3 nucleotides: TGCAGCGACTCGGGACTAGCGGGAGTTCAGCCCTACGAGCAGTACTTC.

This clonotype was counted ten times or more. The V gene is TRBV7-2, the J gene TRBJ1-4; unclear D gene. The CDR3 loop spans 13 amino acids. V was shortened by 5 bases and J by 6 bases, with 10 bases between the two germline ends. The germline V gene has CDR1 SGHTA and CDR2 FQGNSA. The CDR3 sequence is CASSKDRYEKLFF. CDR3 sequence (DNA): TGTGCCAGCAGCAAAGACCGATATGAAAAACTGTTTTTT.

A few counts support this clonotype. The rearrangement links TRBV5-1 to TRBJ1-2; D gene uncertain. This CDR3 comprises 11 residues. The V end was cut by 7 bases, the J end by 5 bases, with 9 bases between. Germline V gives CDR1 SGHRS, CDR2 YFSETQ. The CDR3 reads CASGALYGYTF. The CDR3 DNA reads TGCGCCAGCGGAGCTTTATATGGCTACACCTTC.

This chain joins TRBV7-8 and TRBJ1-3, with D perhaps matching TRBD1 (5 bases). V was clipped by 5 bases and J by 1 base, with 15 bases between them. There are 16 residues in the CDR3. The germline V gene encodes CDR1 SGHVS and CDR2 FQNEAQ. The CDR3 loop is CASSQGRPASGNTIYF. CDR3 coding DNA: TGTGCCAGCAGCCAGGGTAGGCCTGCTTCTGGAAACACCATATATTTT. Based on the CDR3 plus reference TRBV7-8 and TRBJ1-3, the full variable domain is GAGVSQSPRYKVAKRGQDVALRCDPISGHVSLFWYQQALGQGPEFLTYFQNEAQLDKSGLPSDRFFAERPEGSVSTLKIQRTQQEDSAVYLCASSQGRPASGNTIYFGEGSWLTVV.

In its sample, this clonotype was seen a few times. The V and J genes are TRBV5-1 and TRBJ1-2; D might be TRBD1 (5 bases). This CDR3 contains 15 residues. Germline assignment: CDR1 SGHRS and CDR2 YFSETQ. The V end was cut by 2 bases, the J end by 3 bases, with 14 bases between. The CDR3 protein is CASSFLRALDYGYTF. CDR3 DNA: TGCGCCAGCAGCTTCCTCAGGGCACTTGACTATGGCTACACCTTC.

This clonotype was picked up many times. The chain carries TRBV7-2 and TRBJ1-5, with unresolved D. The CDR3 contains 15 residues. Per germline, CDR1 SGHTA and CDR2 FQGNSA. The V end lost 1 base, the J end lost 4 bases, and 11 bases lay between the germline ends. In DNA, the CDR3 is TGTGCCAGCAGCTTAGAACCAGGCTTAAATCAGCCCCAGCATTTT. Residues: CASSLEPGLNQPQHF.

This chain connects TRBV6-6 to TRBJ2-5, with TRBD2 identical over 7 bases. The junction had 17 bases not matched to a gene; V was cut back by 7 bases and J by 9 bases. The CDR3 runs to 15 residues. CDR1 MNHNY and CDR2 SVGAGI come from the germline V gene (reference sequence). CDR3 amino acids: CASISEASGSGAQYF. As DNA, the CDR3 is TGTGCCAGCATTTCGGAGGCTAGCGGCTCGGGGGCCCAGTACTTC.

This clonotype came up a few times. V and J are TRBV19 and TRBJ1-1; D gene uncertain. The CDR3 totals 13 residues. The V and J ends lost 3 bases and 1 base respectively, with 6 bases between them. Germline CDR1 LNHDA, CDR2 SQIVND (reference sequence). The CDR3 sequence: CASSITANTEAFF. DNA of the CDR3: TGTGCCAGTAGTATTACAGCGAACACTGAAGCTTTCTTT. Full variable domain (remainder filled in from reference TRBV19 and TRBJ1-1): DGGITQSPKYLFRKEGQNVTLSCEQNLNHDAMYWYRQDPGQGLRLIYYSQIVNDFQKGDIAEGYSVSREKKESFPLTVTSAQKNPTAFYLCASSITANTEAFFGQGTRLTVV.

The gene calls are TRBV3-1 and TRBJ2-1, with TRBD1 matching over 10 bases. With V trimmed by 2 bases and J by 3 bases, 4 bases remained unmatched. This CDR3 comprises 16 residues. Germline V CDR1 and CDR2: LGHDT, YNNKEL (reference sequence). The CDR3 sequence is CASSQLRDRGYNEQFF. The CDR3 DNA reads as TGTGCCAGCAGCCAACTCCGGGACAGGGGCTACAATGAGCAGTTCTTC.